Listed here are 32 T cell receptor beta chains from one sample, sequenced in a study of early T cells in non-severe SARS-CoV-2 infection. TCRdb reanalysed the 5' RACE reads using MiXCR and keeps one entry per CDR3 protein. This table has 55,000 to 80,000 distinct CDR3 sequences, roughly 12% appearing once. The starting material was whole blood, obtained at baseline. These receptors were taken from an adult who was a healthcare worker with PCR-confirmed SARS-CoV-2 infection or an uninfected control (not recorded which).

The CDR3 DNA follows: TGTGCCAGCAGCAAGAGCCTGGGCGAGCAGTACTTC. It translates to CASSKSLGEQYF. The chain recombines TRBV11-2 with TRBJ2-7; no clear D gene. Germline loops: CDR1 SGHAT, CDR2 FQNNGV. V was trimmed by 5 bases and J by 6 bases, leaving 11 bases between them. This CDR3 is built from 12 residues.

This clonotype was recorded a few times. The chain employs TRBV7-6 and TRBJ2-3; no firm D call. The germline V gene has CDR1 SGHVS and CDR2 FNYEAQ. V was cut by 1 base and J by 5 bases, with 7 bases left in between. The CDR3 runs 13 residues. CDR3 DNA sequence: TGTGCCAGCAGCTTAGAAGCTGGAGATACGCAGTATTTT. This codes for CASSLEAGDTQYF.

This clonotype was seen a handful of times. The CDR3 here is CASSGRSDQPQHF. CDR3 nucleotides: TGTGCCAGCAGTGGCCGTAGTGATCAGCCCCAGCATTTT. The rearrangement joins TRBV6-2 or TRBV6-3 to TRBJ1-5; D is unclear. CDR1 and CDR2 from the germline V gene are MNHEY and SVGEGT. The CDR3 runs to 13 residues. Trimming left V 5 bases short and J 5 bases short, with 10 bases between.

V is TRBV20-1 and J is TRBJ2-4, with TRBD1 matching 10 bases. Germline values: CDR1 DFQATT, CDR2 SNEGSKA (reference sequence). The CDR3 contains 16 residues. The ends lost 4 bases at V and 2 bases at J; junction bases unmatched: 8. CDR3 loop: CSATPWGQGTKNIQYF. The CDR3 DNA sequence: TGCAGTGCTACCCCCTGGGGACAGGGGACCAAAAACATTCAGTACTTC.

The genes are TRBV18 and TRBJ2-5; 7 bases agree with TRBD2. Germline V gene sequence: CDR1 KGHSH, CDR2 LQKENI. This CDR3 spans 13 amino acids. V lost 6 bases to trimming and J lost 4 bases; unmatched junction nucleotides: 5. CDR3 nucleotides: TGTGCCAGCTCTACTAGCGTACGAGAGACCCAGTACTTC. Translation gives CASSTSVRETQYF.

V is TRBV6-1 and J is TRBJ2-3, with 9 bases lining up with TRBD2. Per the germline V gene, CDR1 is MNHNS and CDR2 is SASEGT. This CDR3 has 17 residues. Trimming took 2 bases from V and 1 from J; bases not matched to a gene: 7. The CDR3 nucleotides read TGTGCCAGCAGTGAATCGCGGGGGGGCCTCGGCACAGATACGCAGTATTTT. Its protein is CASSESRGGLGTDTQYF.

This chain joins TRBV7-2 and TRBJ2-7; 7 bases align to TRBD1. The trim removed 6 bases at V and 5 bases at J, leaving 13 bases unmatched. The CDR3 is made up of 15 amino acids. Germline CDR1 and CDR2: SGHTA and FQGNSA. The CDR3 loop is CASSIRDSVPHEQYF. DNA of the CDR3: TGTGCCAGCAGTATCAGGGACAGTGTTCCCCACGAGCAGTACTTC.

The rearrangement links TRBV19 to TRBJ2-7; 14 bases line up with TRBD2. V dropped 6 bases and J dropped 8; count of bases not matched to a gene: 6. CDR3 length: 14 residues. Germline CDR1 LNHDA, CDR2 SQIVND (reference sequence). DNA for the CDR3: TGTGCCAGTAGGACCGGGACTAGCGGGAGTAAGCAGTACTTC. Translation: CASRTGTSGSKQYF.

Many counts were recorded for this clonotype. V is TRBV4-1 and J is TRBJ2-2, with 7 bases aligning to TRBD2. The J segment lost 1 base and the V segment lost 4 bases, leaving 6 bases of the junction unmatched. The CDR3 contains 16 residues. Germline CDR1 is MGHRA and CDR2 is YSYEKL. CDR3 DNA sequence: TGCGCCAGCAGCCCCTGGACGGGGGGGAACACCGGGGAGCTGTTTTTT. Translation gives CASSPWTGGNTGELFF.

The chain is built from TRBV6-2 or TRBV6-3 and TRBJ1-1; D is unresolved. CDR3 length: 13 residues. The V and J ends lost 6 bases and 10 bases respectively, with 18 bases between them. Germline CDR1 MNHEY, CDR2 SVGEGT. This CDR3 reads CASSPPVASGAFF. DNA for the CDR3: TGTGCCAGCAGCCCCCCGGTAGCCTCGGGAGCTTTCTTT.

This clonotype was recorded many times. The chain combines TRBV20-1 with TRBJ1-5; possible D gene TRBD1, 5 bases. V was clipped by 3 bases and J by 1 base, with 16 bases between them. Germline lookup yields CDR1 DFQATT and CDR2 SNEGSKA (reference sequence). The CDR3 runs to 16 residues. CDR3 protein: CSARARLGGSNQPQHF. CDR3 in DNA: TGCAGTGCTAGGGCACGCTTGGGGGGAAGCAATCAGCCCCAGCATTTT.

V is TRBV7-6 and J is TRBJ1-6; weak D call: TRBD1 (6 bases). In germline, CDR1 is SGHVS, CDR2 FNYEAQ. The CDR3 is 13 residues long. V lost 8 bases, J lost 9 bases, and 14 bases lay in between. The CDR3 here is CASLGGGPSPLHF. CDR3 DNA sequence: TGTGCCAGCCTGGGCGGGGGCCCTTCACCCCTCCACTTT.

This clonotype was counted many times. This chain links TRBV2 with TRBJ1-1; no reliable D call. The V gene lost 9 bases and the J gene lost 2 bases, with 13 bases spanning the gap. Germline assignment: CDR1 SNHLY and CDR2 FYNNEI. The CDR3 is 13 residues long. DNA of the CDR3: TGTGCCAGAAGGGTATCGGCAAACACTGAAGCTTTCTTT. Translation: CARRVSANTEAFF.

This clonotype was found once. The V and J genes are TRBV7-9 and TRBJ2-7; a possible D gene is TRBD1 (5 bases). V was clipped by 2 bases and J by 5 bases, with 10 bases between them. The CDR3 consists of 13 residues. Germline V gene data show CDR1 as SEHNR and CDR2 as FQNEAQ (reference sequence). DNA for the CDR3: TGTGCCAGCAGCTTATCAGGGCAGAACGAGCAGTACTTC. This codes for CASSLSGQNEQYF.

This clonotype appeared many times. The chain has TRBV6-2 or TRBV6-3 and TRBJ2-3; 8 nucleotides agree with TRBD2. J was trimmed by 0 bases and V by 6 bases; bases with no gene match: 2. The CDR3 length is 14 residues. Germline values: CDR1 MNHEY, CDR2 SVGEGT. The CDR3 sequence is CASSQRESTDTQYF. The DNA of the CDR3 is TGTGCCAGCAGCCAGCGGGAGAGCACAGATACGCAGTATTTT.

This clonotype was seen more than once but under ten times. The chain is built from TRBV11-2 and TRBJ1-3; the match to TRBD1 covers 9 bases. The CDR3 is 17 residues long. In germline, CDR1 is SGHAT, CDR2 FQNNGV. Trimming took 5 bases from V and 4 from J; bases not matched to a gene: 12. The CDR3 spells CASSTGTGPRGGNTIYF. The CDR3 bases are TGTGCCAGCAGCACCGGGACAGGGCCACGAGGAGGAAACACCATATATTTT.

This clonotype has just a few counts. CDR3 amino acids: CASSQGPEGYGYTF. The CDR3 DNA follows: TGTGCCAGCAGCCAAGGACCCGAGGGATATGGCTACACCTTC. The chain is built from TRBV14 and TRBJ1-2; D is unclear. This CDR3 region has 14 residues. Germline V gene sequence: CDR1 SGHDN, CDR2 FVKESK. Trimming removed 1 base at V and 5 bases at J, with 11 bases between. Complete variable domain (other parts from reference TRBV14 and TRBJ1-2): EAGVTQFPSHSVIEKGQTVTLRCDPISGHDNLYWYRRVMGKEIKFLLHFVKESKQDESGMPNNRFLAERTGGTYSTLKVQPAELEDSGVYFCASSQGPEGYGYTFGSGTRLTVV.

This clonotype was seen only once. The gene calls are TRBV9 and TRBJ1-5; perhaps TRBD1 as D (6 bases). CDR3 length: 15 amino acids. The ends were cut back, 5 bases at V and 0 bases at J, with 12 bases in the middle. Germline-derived CDR1 and CDR2 are SGDLS and YYNGEE. CDR3 loop: CASSSGHFSNQPQHF. In DNA, the CDR3 is TGTGCCAGCAGTTCGGGACACTTTAGCAATCAGCCCCAGCATTTT.

This chain uses TRBV11-2 with TRBJ2-7, with 8 bases identical to TRBD2. After removal of 3 bases from V and 3 bases from J, the junction contained 7 bases not matched to a gene. The CDR3 extends over 15 amino acids. Germline V lookup: CDR1 SGHAT, CDR2 FQNNGV. CDR3 sequence (DNA): TGTGCCAGCAGCTTCTCCAGCGGGAGTTTCTACGAGCAGTACTTC. Translated, it gives CASSFSSGSFYEQYF.

V and J are TRBV19 and TRBJ1-3, with D possibly TRBD1 on 5 matching bases. The ends were cut back, 6 bases at V and 0 bases at J, with 9 bases in the middle. CDR3 size: 14 residues. Germline CDR1 is LNHDA and CDR2 is SQIVND (reference sequence). CDR3 sequence (DNA): TGTGCCAGTAGCGACGGACACTCTGGAAACACCATATATTTT. This encodes CASSDGHSGNTIYF.

At least ten counts were recorded for this clonotype. CDR3 amino acids: CASSLRYRGSTDTQYF. Here the CDR3 DNA reads TGTGCCAGCAGCTTACGGTACAGGGGAAGCACAGATACGCAGTATTTT. The rearrangement uses TRBV7-2 and TRBJ2-3; 7 bases map to TRBD1. This CDR3 has 16 residues. CDR1 SGHTA and CDR2 FQGNSA come from the germline V gene. Trimming at V came to 2 bases and at J to 0 bases, leaving 5 bases not matched to a gene.

This clonotype was found a few times. V usage is TRBV6-2 or TRBV6-3 and J usage is TRBJ1-5, with D unclear. This CDR3 is 14 amino acids long. The V end lost 5 bases, the J end lost 4 bases, and 12 bases lay between the germline ends. The V gene's germline CDR1 is MNHEY and CDR2 SVGEGT. The CDR3 spells CASSTDAENQPQHF. In DNA, the CDR3 is TGTGCCAGCAGTACGGACGCGGAAAATCAGCCCCAGCATTTT.

This chain links TRBV29-1 with TRBJ2-7; D is unresolved. The germline V gene has CDR1 SQVTM and CDR2 ANQGSEA. With 5 bases removed from V and 1 base from J, the gap between germline ends came to 9 bases. The CDR3 spans 12 residues. Here the CDR3 reads CSVTDNSYEQYF. In DNA form, the CDR3 reads TGCAGCGTTACTGACAATTCCTACGAGCAGTACTTC.

V and J are TRBV6-1 and TRBJ2-7, with 7 bases lining up with TRBD1. The V gene's germline CDR1 is MNHNS and CDR2 SASEGT. CDR3 size: 16 residues. V was clipped by 6 bases and J by 0 bases; unmatched bases: 11. In DNA, the CDR3 is TGTGCCAGCAGCGACACAGGGGCTGAAGCCTCCTACGAGCAGTACTTC. Translated, it gives CASSDTGAEASYEQYF.

The rearrangement uses TRBV7-2 and TRBJ1-1, with TRBD1 matching 7 bases. Germline-derived CDR1 and CDR2 are SGHTA and FQGNSA. The CDR3 has 15 residues. Trimming cost V 5 bases and J 2 bases; bases outside gene matches: 8. This CDR3 reads CASSQTGTENTEAFF. In nucleotides, the CDR3 is TGTGCCAGCAGCCAGACGGGGACAGAAAACACTGAAGCTTTCTTT.

This clonotype was counted a few times. The CDR3: CASSTQADTEAFF. The CDR3, as DNA: TGTGCCAGCAGCACCCAGGCGGACACTGAAGCTTTCTTT. The rearrangement links TRBV7-9 to TRBJ1-1, with D unresolved. Trimming pared 5 bases from V and 3 bases from J, leaving 10 bases between. Germline V gene sequence: CDR1 SEHNR, CDR2 FQNEAQ (reference sequence). The CDR3 sequence is 13 residues long.

This clonotype was detected only a few times. The chain joins TRBV5-6 to TRBJ2-7, with TRBD2 as a possible D gene (5 bases). Germline values: CDR1 SGHDT, CDR2 YYEEEE. The CDR3 covers 15 residues. V lost 2 bases and J lost 3, with 15 bases in between. Here the CDR3 DNA reads TGTGCCAGCAGCTTTAGGTTCGCGGGTTACTACGAGCAGTACTTC. As protein: CASSFRFAGYYEQYF.

In its sample, this clonotype was seen many times. The chain links TRBV4-3 to TRBJ2-1, with 8 bases that match TRBD2. Germline loops: CDR1 LGHNA, CDR2 YSLEER. Trimming took 1 base from V and 8 from J; bases not matched to a gene: 10. This CDR3 is built from 16 residues. The chain's CDR3 is CASSQGVGLAIDEQFF. CDR3 bases: TGCGCCAGCAGCCAAGGGGTCGGACTAGCAATCGATGAGCAGTTCTTC.

This clonotype has just a few counts. V and J are TRBV12-3 or TRBV12-4 and TRBJ2-2; no reliable D call. The CDR3 sequence is 15 residues long. Trimming shortened V by 4 bases and J by 8 bases, and 17 bases separated the two germline ends. CDR3 DNA: TGTGCCAGCAGTTCTCAACCCGGTGCCACGGGGGAGCTGTTTTTT. It translates to CASSSQPGATGELFF.

V gene TRBV13 combines with J gene TRBJ1-3; a weak D match, TRBD1 (6 bases). There are 18 residues in the CDR3. Deletions cut 2 bases from V and 0 bases from J, with 17 bases between. Germline CDR1 PRHDT, CDR2 FYEKMQ (reference sequence). CDR3 DNA sequence: TGTGCCAGCAGCTTATCCTTTGACAGGACCTTCTCTGGAAACACCATATATTTT. It specifies CASSLSFDRTFSGNTIYF.

This chain uses TRBV20-1 with TRBJ1-6; a possible D gene is TRBD1 (6 bases). Deletions cut 3 bases from V and 10 bases from J, with 13 bases between. Germline V CDR1 and CDR2: DFQATT, SNEGSKA (reference sequence). This CDR3 contains 13 residues. This chain's CDR3 is CSARDRGFSPLHF. The CDR3 DNA follows: TGCAGTGCTAGGGACAGAGGGTTCTCACCCCTCCACTTT.

This clonotype was found many times. The V call is TRBV28, the J call TRBJ1-1; 7 bases fit TRBD1. Germline assignment: CDR1 MDHEN and CDR2 SYDVKM. V was clipped by 6 bases and J by 0 bases; unmatched bases: 10. The CDR3 runs to 16 residues. The CDR3 sequence is CASRDLTGTVNTEAFF. CDR3 coding DNA: TGTGCCAGCAGAGACTTAACCGGGACAGTGAACACTGAAGCTTTCTTT.